This T cell receptor beta chain was sequenced in a study of cytomegalovirus exposure and HLA in healthy donors. With 60 Vbeta and 13 Jbeta primers, the PCR was carried out. TCRdb keeps only in-frame clones here, not all; method: immunoSEQ multiplex PCR. Of 90,000 to 120,000 clones listed, 60% to 85% are singletons. Germline-derived CDR1 and CDR2 are SGHRS and YFSETQ. There are 15 residues in the CDR3. The trim removed 3 bases at V and 4 bases at J, leaving 7 bases unmatched. This clonotype originated in a female donor in good health and CMV-seropositive. Sample: PBMCs. The gene calls are TRBV5-1 and TRBJ2-7; 10 nucleotides line up with TRBD1. The CDR3 DNA reads TGCGCCAGCAGCTCCTATCGGGACAGGGGTTACGAGCAGTACTTC. Its translation is CASSSYRDRGYEQYF.